These 14 T cell receptor beta chains came from one sample sequenced in a study of T-cell memory formation after mild COVID-19. One entry per CDR3 protein results from TCRdb running MiXCR on the 5' RACE reads. The sample carries 540,000 or so distinct CDR3 sequences, around 21% recorded once. The sample taken for sequencing was PBMCs or a T cell subset sorted from them (not recorded which). Receptors were obtained from an adult woman who had mild COVID-19 (a few samples of this study predate the infection). Cell type and time point are not known.

The V and J genes are TRBV7-8 and TRBJ2-1; the D gene could be TRBD1 or TRBD2 (5 bases each). With 2 bases removed from V and 5 bases from J, the gap between germline ends came to 19 bases. CDR1 SGHVS and CDR2 FQNEAQ come from the germline V gene. The CDR3 contains 17 residues. The CDR3 DNA is TGTGCCAGCAGCTTATCTTCTCTCCTCCGGGACCACAATGAGCAGTTCTTC. It encodes CASSLSSLLRDHNEQFF. Combining the CDR3 with reference TRBV7-8 and TRBJ2-1 gives the whole variable domain GAGVSQSPRYKVAKRGQDVALRCDPISGHVSLFWYQQALGQGPEFLTYFQNEAQLDKSGLPSDRFFAERPEGSVSTLKIQRTQQEDSAVYLCASSLSSLLRDHNEQFFGPGTRLTVL.

In its sample, this clonotype was seen a few times. J is TRBJ2-3 and V is TRBV9; 11 nucleotides line up with TRBD2. CDR3 length: 16 residues. Trimming at V came to 3 bases and at J to 6 bases, leaving 9 bases not matched to a gene. The germline V gene has CDR1 SGDLS and CDR2 YYNGEE. As DNA, the CDR3 is TGTGCCAGCAGCGCAACCCTAGCGGGGGGAAGGGATACGCAGTATTTT. It is translated as CASSATLAGGRDTQYF.

This clonotype was seen more than once but under ten times. V gene TRBV4-1 combines with J gene TRBJ2-7, with D possibly TRBD2 on 6 matching bases. Trimming shortened V by 0 bases and J by 4 bases, and 13 bases separated the two germline ends. Per the germline V gene, CDR1 is MGHRA and CDR2 is YSYEKL. The CDR3 has 15 amino acids. CDR3: CASSQDTRGWYEQYF. The CDR3 nucleotides read TGCGCCAGCAGCCAAGATACACGGGGGTGGTACGAGCAGTACTTC.

The J gene is TRBJ1-1, the V gene TRBV20-1; D is undetermined. The V and J ends lost 6 bases and 0 bases respectively, with 8 bases between them. The germline V gene encodes CDR1 DFQATT and CDR2 SNEGSKA (reference sequence). The CDR3 sequence is 12 residues long. The CDR3 nucleotides read TGCAGTGCCATACCTGTGAACACTGAAGCTTTCTTT. It translates to CSAIPVNTEAFF.

The chain links TRBV7-9 to TRBJ2-2; D perhaps matches TRBD2 (6 bases). With 8 bases removed from V and 7 bases from J, the gap between germline ends came to 14 bases. CDR1 and CDR2 (germline): SEHNR, FQNEAQ (reference sequence). CDR3 size: 13 residues. CDR3 loop: CASRLEGGGELFF. CDR3 nucleotides: TGTGCCAGCCGACTAGAGGGTGGCGGGGAGCTGTTTTTT. Drawing the rest from reference TRBV7-9 and TRBJ2-2, the complete variable domain is DTGVSQNPRHKITKRGQNVTFRCDPISEHNRLYWYRQTLGQGPEFLTYFQNEAQLEKSRLLSDRFSAERPKGSFSTLEIQRTEQGDSAMYLCASRLEGGGELFFGEGSRLTVL.

The chain uses TRBV30 and TRBJ2-7; TRBD2 matches 8 bases. This CDR3 is 14 amino acids long. The V and J ends lost 2 bases and 5 bases, in that order; junction bases with no gene match: 8. CDR1 and CDR2 from the germline V gene are GTSNPN and SVGIG (reference sequence). CDR3 amino acids: CAWSSGAGVDEQYF. CDR3 in DNA: TGTGCCTGGAGTTCTGGAGCGGGGGTCGACGAGCAGTACTTC.

This clonotype was detected ten times or more. J is TRBJ2-1 and V is TRBV5-1; TRBD1 matches at 9 bases. The CDR3 length is 15 residues. Per germline, CDR1 SGHRS and CDR2 YFSETQ. V trimming: 4 bases; J trimming: 5 bases; junction bases outside the gene matches: 7. CDR3 loop: CASSNRDRADNEQFF. In nucleotides, the CDR3 is TGCGCCAGCAGCAACCGGGACAGGGCCGACAATGAGCAGTTCTTC. Using reference TRBV5-1 and TRBJ2-1 for the parts outside the CDR3, the full variable domain is KAGVTQTPRYLIKTRGQQVTLSCSPISGHRSVSWYQQTPGQGLQFLFEYFSETQRNKGNFPGRFSGRQFSNSRSEMNVSTLELGDSALYLCASSNRDRADNEQFFGPGTRLTVL.

This clonotype was counted a few times. The chain joins TRBV7-8 to TRBJ2-2; D ambiguous. Trimming stripped 5 bases from V and 6 bases from J, with 22 bases between. Germline V gene data show CDR1 as SGHVS and CDR2 as FQNEAQ. This CDR3 spans 17 amino acids. CDR3 residues: CASSSPVLTVDPGELFF. The CDR3 bases are TGTGCCAGCAGCAGCCCGGTCCTCACCGTCGACCCCGGGGAGCTGTTTTTT.

This clonotype showed up many times. V gene TRBV12-3 or TRBV12-4 combines with J gene TRBJ2-2; D remains ambiguous. Between the trimmed V and J ends, which lost 6 bases and 7 bases, there was a span of 12 bases. The CDR3 totals 13 residues. CDR3 DNA sequence: TGTGCCAGCAGCCCCCGGCAAGTCGGGGAGCTGTTTTTT. It codes for CASSPRQVGELFF.

The CDR3 region is CASSITGGERQPQHF. The CDR3, as DNA: TGTGCCAGCAGCATTACAGGGGGCGAAAGACAGCCCCAGCATTTT. The V call is TRBV5-6, the J call TRBJ1-5; TRBD1 matches at 9 bases. The CDR3 runs 15 residues. The V gene end was trimmed by 4 bases and the J gene end by 7 bases; junction bases not matched to a gene: 9. Germline V gene sequence: CDR1 SGHDT, CDR2 YYEEEE.

The chain employs TRBV4-2 and TRBJ1-4, with 10 bases aligning to TRBD1. CDR1 is LGHNA and CDR2 is YNFKEQ in the germline V gene. Trimming removed 0 bases from V and 4 bases from J; junction bases left unmatched: 2. This CDR3 has 16 amino acids. This CDR3 is CASSQDWTGGNEKLFF. CDR3 bases: TGTGCCAGCAGCCAAGATTGGACAGGGGGTAATGAAAAACTGTTTTTT.

The chain combines TRBV11-3 with TRBJ1-2, with D tentatively TRBD1 (5 bases). Trimming shortened V by 0 bases and J by 7 bases, and 9 bases separated the two germline ends. Germline V gene lookup returns CDR1 SGHNT and CDR2 YENEEA. The CDR3 covers 13 residues. CDR3 DNA sequence: TGTGCCAGCAGCTTAGAGGGGGATCGTGGCTACACCTTC. Residues: CASSLEGDRGYTF. The full variable domain, its missing parts supplied by reference TRBV11-3 and TRBJ1-2, is EAGVVQSPRYKIIEKKQPVAFWCNPISGHNTLYWYLQNLGQGPELLIRYENEEAVDDSQLPKDRFSAERLKGVDSTLKIQPAELGDSAVYLCASSLEGDRGYTFGSGTRLTVV.

The rearrangement uses TRBV11-2 and TRBJ1-1; D is uncertain. V gave up 5 bases and J gave up 3 bases, with 13 bases separating them. The CDR3 spans 14 residues. The germline V gene encodes CDR1 SGHAT and CDR2 FQNNGV. The CDR3 nucleotides are TGTGCCAGCAGCCCCACGGCGGGGTACACTGAAGCTTTCTTT. It encodes CASSPTAGYTEAFF.

V usage is TRBV15 and J usage is TRBJ2-2, with D perhaps TRBD1 or TRBD2 (5 bases each). Germline CDR1 reads LNHNV; CDR2 reads YYDKDF (reference sequence). The CDR3 has 17 amino acids. V was clipped by 0 bases and J by 6 bases, with 17 bases between them. In DNA form, the CDR3 reads TGTGCCACCAGCAGAGATCGGGACCGGGTAGGCGCCGGGGAGCTGTTTTTT. It is translated as CATSRDRDRVGAGELFF.